The TCR beta chain described here comes from a study of CXCR3-negative and CXCR3-positive naive CD8 T cells. Regarding the study as a whole: Post-cryopreservation CXCR3 expression was partly diminished, and the bulk of assays employed fresh PBMCs. TRB CDR3 hydrophobicity was greater in CXCR3-positive naive cells than in CXCR3-negative naive cells.

Germline V gene lookup returns CDR1 SEHNR and CDR2 FQNEAQ (reference sequence). The CDR3 totals 13 residues. Turning to this clonotype: The antigen is unknown.

Within the CD8+ T cell compartment, naive cells were CD45RO-CCR7+CD27+CD95-. The study made its TRB cDNA libraries by 5' RACE, adding UMI labels. TCRdb re-called the 5' RACE reads and shows each CDR3 protein once, DNA omitted. Here the sample table reports 100,000 to 150,000 distinct CDR3 sequences. The source material was naive CXCR3+ CD8+ T cells from blood. The subset: CD45RO-CCR7+CD27+CD95- naive CD8+ T cells expressing CXCR3 (TNR3+). V gene TRBV7-9 combines with J gene TRBJ2-4. The sequence was collected from a human donor in good health. Some clones in this sample may be carry-over from other donors' samples. The CDR3 protein is CASSLELVNIQYF.